These 15 T cell receptor beta chains originate from one sample sequenced in a study of graft-versus-host responses after intestinal transplantation. Using immunoSEQ multiplex PCR, the repertoire was profiled, and TCRdb retains in-frame clones only, with some absent. The sample records tens of thousands of clones, approximately 92% being singletons. The sequencing here drew on PBMCs, taken roughly 260 days after intestinal transplant. The source of these receptors is a human patient who received an intestinal transplant, so some T cells may come from the graft donor.

V gene TRBV7-9 combines with J gene TRBJ1-1; D is perhaps TRBD1 (5 bases). Germline CDR1 reads SEHNR; CDR2 reads FQNEAQ (reference sequence). The CDR3 runs to 14 residues. V was shortened by 5 bases and J by 1 base, with 11 bases between the two germline ends. Here the CDR3 DNA reads TGTGCCAGCAGCCTACAACAGGAGAACACTGAAGCTTTCTTT. This sequence encodes CASSLQQENTEAFF.

The genes are TRBV6-5 and TRBJ1-2; TRBD1 agrees at 12 bases. Germline lookup yields CDR1 MNHEY and CDR2 SVGAGI. After removal of 1 base from V and 7 bases from J, the junction contained 1 base not matched to a gene. This CDR3 spans 14 amino acids. The CDR3, as DNA: TGTGCCAGCAGTTACTGGGACAGGGGGCCTGGCTACACCTTC. Amino acid sequence: CASSYWDRGPGYTF.

The J gene is TRBJ2-1, the V gene TRBV30, with 12 bases matching TRBD1. Unmatched junction bases numbered 11, after V lost 0 bases and J lost 8 bases. CDR3 length equals 17 residues. Germline V CDR1 and CDR2: GTSNPN, SVGIG (reference sequence). The CDR3 nucleotides read TGTGCCTGGAGTGTGTCCACCCCGGGACAGGGGGCCGATGAGCAGTTCTTC. It is translated as CAWSVSTPGQGADEQFF. Supplemented by reference TRBV30 and TRBJ2-1, the full variable domain reads SQTIHQWPATLVQPVGSPLSLECTVEGTSNPNLYWYRQAAGRGLQLLFYSVGIGQISSEVPQNLSASRPQDRQFILSSKKLLLSDSGFYLCAWSVSTPGQGADEQFFGPGTRLTVL.

The chain uses TRBV7-9 and TRBJ2-1, with 10 positions matching TRBD2. Germline values: CDR1 SEHNR, CDR2 FQNEAQ (reference sequence). After removal of 5 bases from V and 2 bases from J, the junction contained 9 bases not matched to a gene. The CDR3 has 17 amino acids. DNA of the CDR3: TGTGCCAGCAGCCCTACCACTAGCGGGGAAACCTACAATGAGCAGTTCTTC. As protein: CASSPTTSGETYNEQFF.

The chain combines TRBV29-1 with TRBJ2-1, with no clear D. The CDR3 runs 13 residues. Germline-derived CDR1 and CDR2 are SQVTM and ANQGSEA. V was clipped by 0 bases and J by 2 bases, with 5 bases between them. The CDR3 protein is CSVEDGAYNEQFF. CDR3 bases: TGCAGCGTTGAAGATGGCGCCTACAATGAGCAGTTCTTC.

V gene TRBV5-1 combines with J gene TRBJ2-1; 7 nucleotides align to TRBD1. Losses at the gene ends were 2 bases for V and 4 bases for J; bases not matched to a gene: 6. CDR3 length equals 15 residues. Germline values: CDR1 SGHRS, CDR2 YFSETQ. This chain's CDR3 is CASSLRQGPYNEQFF. The CDR3 nucleotides are TGCGCCAGCAGCTTAAGACAGGGACCGTACAATGAGCAGTTCTTC.

This sequence joins TRBV30 and TRBJ1-1; D may be TRBD1 (6 bases). Germline V gives CDR1 GTSNPN, CDR2 SVGIG (reference sequence). This CDR3 contains 12 residues. Trimming shortened V by 1 base and J by 12 bases, and 15 bases separated the two germline ends. CDR3 residues: CAWSETQGGSFF. Here the CDR3 DNA reads TGTGCCTGGAGTGAAACACAGGGAGGGTCTTTCTTT.

The rearrangement uses TRBV20-1 and TRBJ1-2; D call uncertain. This CDR3 has 11 amino acids. Germline-derived CDR1 and CDR2 are DFQATT and SNEGSKA (reference sequence). The V end lost 3 bases, the J end lost 7 bases, and 9 bases lay between the germline ends. CDR3 region: CSASLGGGYTF. The DNA for the CDR3 is TGCAGTGCTAGTTTAGGAGGTGGCTACACCTTC.

The V and J genes are TRBV15 and TRBJ2-5; 7 bases match TRBD1. Germline V lookup: CDR1 LNHNV, CDR2 YYDKDF (reference sequence). CDR3 length: 16 amino acids. The V and J ends lost 1 base and 5 bases, in that order; junction bases with no gene match: 10. DNA of the CDR3: TGTGCCACCAGCAGAGCCCCCCCCGACAGGGTTGAGACCCAGTACTTC. Amino acids: CATSRAPPDRVETQYF.

The rearrangement links TRBV7-4 to TRBJ1-1; no reliable D call. V was pared by 4 bases and J by 4 bases, with 13 bases between. The CDR3 covers 14 residues. Germline loops: CDR1 SGHVT, CDR2 SQSDAQ. CDR3 amino acids: CASSSGPFGTEAFF. CDR3 DNA: TGTGCCAGCAGCTCCGGCCCGTTTGGCACTGAAGCTTTCTTT. Full variable domain (rest looked up from reference TRBV7-4 and TRBJ1-1): GAGVSQSPRYKVAKRGRDVALRCDSISGHVTLYWYRQTLGQGSEVLTYSQSDAQRDKSGRPSGRFSAERPERSVSTLKIQRTEQGDSAVYLCASSSGPFGTEAFFGQGTRLTVV.

This chain links TRBV5-1 with TRBJ2-1; the match to TRBD2 covers 9 bases. Germline CDR1 and CDR2: SGHRS and YFSETQ. J gave up 6 bases and V 5 bases, and 18 bases lay outside the gene matches. The CDR3 runs 18 residues. The CDR3, as DNA: TGCGCCAGCAGTTTACAGGACCTTAGCGGGAGTACGGGCAATGAGCAGTTCTTC. It specifies CASSLQDLSGSTGNEQFF.

V and J are TRBV9 and TRBJ2-5; D unclear. The V and J ends lost 3 bases and 1 base respectively, with 7 bases between them. Germline V CDR1 and CDR2: SGDLS, YYNGEE. The CDR3 has 13 residues. The CDR3 protein is CASSATPQETQYF. The CDR3 DNA is TGTGCCAGCAGCGCGACTCCCCAAGAGACCCAGTACTTC.

V is TRBV5-1 and J is TRBJ2-7, with D maybe TRBD2 (5 bases). From germline, CDR1 is SGHRS and CDR2 YFSETQ. The V and J ends lost 0 bases and 1 base respectively, with 8 bases between them. This CDR3 is built from 14 residues. CDR3 coding DNA: TGCGCCAGCAGCTTGGTGGCGGGTTCCTACGAGCAGTACTTC. Its translation: CASSLVAGSYEQYF. Looking up the rest from reference TRBV5-1 and TRBJ2-7 gives the full variable domain: KAGVTQTPRYLIKTRGQQVTLSCSPISGHRSVSWYQQTPGQGLQFLFEYFSETQRNKGNFPGRFSGRQFSNSRSEMNVSTLELGDSALYLCASSLVAGSYEQYFGPGTRLTVT.

The DNA of the CDR3 is TGTGCCAGCAGCTTAGGCGGGGCGGGCGGGAGGAACAATGAGCAGTTCTTC. This sequence encodes CASSLGGAGGRNNEQFF. This chain connects TRBV7-2 to TRBJ2-1, with TRBD2 matching 8 bases. The germline CDR1 and CDR2 sequences are SGHTA and FQGNSA. The CDR3 length is 17 residues. The ends lost 1 base at V and 5 bases at J; junction bases unmatched: 10.

The chain combines TRBV5-1 with TRBJ2-3; TRBD2 agrees at 15 bases. Germline CDR1 SGHRS, CDR2 YFSETQ. This CDR3 has 18 residues. The ends lost 3 bases at V and 0 bases at J; junction bases unmatched: 5. The CDR3 nucleotides read TGCGCCAGCAGCTGGACTAGCGGGAGGGCCGGGAGCACAGATACGCAGTATTTT. Encoded protein: CASSWTSGRAGSTDTQYF.